This TCR beta chain was obtained from a study of shared clonotypes between healthy human individuals. Authors' methods: Filtering differed because ImmunoSEQ produced junction-only sequences that carried no quality scores. The table came from immunoSEQ multiplex PCR; TCRdb's copy has only in-frame clones and leaves some out. V, J and clone size are those of that table, while D and trimming were read from the DNA. There are around 1,000,000 clones in the sample; about 72% occur only once, and 0.89% lies in the top ten. Splitting of CD4+ cells produced CD45RA+ naive and CD45RA-negative memory subsets. Notes on this clone: The target antigen is unknown.

Study-wide findings and caveats: Large sequencing depth failed to make sorted-subset sequencing complete, rarefaction showed. The four-donor shared clonotypes exceeded non-shared clonotypes in generation probability, with non-shared ones scoring lower.

V lost 1 base, J lost 10 bases, and 16 bases lay in between. The germline V gene has CDR1 LNHDA and CDR2 SQIVND (reference sequence). The CDR3 has 14 residues. The rearrangement joins TRBV19 to TRBJ1-2, with D unclear. The receptor was derived from a man younger than 35 in good health. Some clones in this sample may be carry-over from other donors' samples. Input material: memory CD4+ T cells from PBMCs. Subset in this sample: CD45RA-negative fraction. The CDR3 DNA is TGTGCCAGTAGTATAGGAGGAGCCGCGCAGCACTACACCTTC. Protein sequence: CASSIGGAAQHYTF.